These 29 T cell receptor beta chains came from one sample sequenced in a study of blood T cells in healthy people across ages. The second PCR ran about 6 to 12 cycles with a sample-barcoded 5' primer and J-beta primers. TCRdb recomputed calls from the 5' RACE reads with MiXCR, one row per CDR3 protein. The table includes approximately 900,000 distinct CDR3 sequences, about 27% detected once. These data were also filed under a second study, of T cells of mothers and their children.

The sequenced sample was blood. The receptors stem from a woman in her thirties or forties in good health.

The table lists this clonotype with many counts. The chain joins TRBV7-2 to TRBJ2-5; D possibly uses TRBD1 or TRBD2 (5 bases each). Germline V gene sequence: CDR1 SGHTA, CDR2 FQGNSA. The CDR3 sequence is 13 residues long. Deletions cut 8 bases from V and 3 bases from J, with 13 bases between. The CDR3 region has the DNA TGTGCCAGCGACCCCGGGACGGAAGAGACCCAGTACTTC. Protein sequence: CASDPGTEETQYF.

This clonotype turned up a few times. The chain links TRBV24-1 to TRBJ1-1; TRBD1 agrees at 8 bases. V lost 4 bases and J lost 4; bases outside the gene matches: 7. Germline V gene lookup returns CDR1 KGHDR and CDR2 SFDVKD. This CDR3 has 15 residues. The CDR3, as DNA: TGTGCCACCAGTGACCCTACAGGGGGAAGCACTGAAGCTTTCTTT. It codes for CATSDPTGGSTEAFF.

This clonotype was seen many times. Here the CDR3 reads CASSSGRTEAFF. The CDR3 DNA sequence: TGTGCCAGCAGTTCCGGGCGCACTGAAGCTTTCTTT. V gene TRBV6-6 combines with J gene TRBJ1-1; D unresolved. Germline V CDR1 and CDR2: MNHNY, SVGAGI (reference sequence). The CDR3 loop spans 12 amino acids. Trimming stripped 4 bases from V and 4 bases from J, with 7 bases between.

Concerning this clonotype: Here the CDR3 omits its conserved ending phenylalanine or tryptophan, so a read error is the likely source. This sequence joins TRBV5-1 and TRBJ1-2; 9 nucleotides match TRBD1. This CDR3 contains 15 residues. Germline loops: CDR1 SGHRS, CDR2 YFSETQ. The V gene end was trimmed by 6 bases and the J gene end by 1 base; junction bases not matched to a gene: 7. The CDR3 region is CASTKDRGSNYGYTI. The CDR3 DNA reads as TGCGCCAGCACCAAAGACAGGGGGAGTAACTATGGCTACACCATC.

This clonotype was counted at least ten times. The chain joins TRBV12-3 or TRBV12-4 to TRBJ1-2; 9 positions agree with TRBD1. With 5 bases clipped from V and 5 bases from J, the junction kept 9 bases outside the gene matches. The CDR3 totals 15 residues. The CDR3 DNA reads as TGTGCCAGCAGTCCACAGGGGGCGAGCCTTTATGGCTACACCTTC. Its protein product is CASSPQGASLYGYTF.

This clonotype appeared a single time. A single base separates this from a much larger clone, so it may be a read error. V is TRBV5-1 and J is TRBJ2-3; weak D call: TRBD2 (5 bases). The germline V gene encodes CDR1 SGHRS and CDR2 YFSETQ. CDR3 length: 13 amino acids. CDR3 nucleotides: TGCGCCAGCAGCTTATCCATCGGGGATACGCTGTATTTT. Translation: CASSLSIGDTLYF. The variable domain in full, with the rest retrieved from reference TRBV5-1 and TRBJ2-3, is KAGVTQTPRYLIKTRGQQVTLSCSPISGHRSVSWYQQTPGQGLQFLFEYFSETQRNKGNFPGRFSGRQFSNSRSEMNVSTLELGDSALYLCASSLSIGDTLYFGPGTRLTVL.

A word on this clonotype: Being one base from a much bigger clone, this may be a read error. The V and J genes are TRBV3-1 and TRBJ2-5, with a weak D call TRBD2 (7 bases). The germline V gene encodes CDR1 LGHDT and CDR2 YNNKEL (reference sequence). The CDR3 runs to 15 residues. V lost 4 bases and J 1 base, leaving 13 bases between the germline ends. The CDR3 is CASSRGGGRQETQYF. In DNA form, the CDR3 reads TGTGCCAGCAGCCGGGGCGGGGGCCGCCAAGAGACCCAGTACTTC.

The chain couples TRBV7-9 to TRBJ2-5; D perhaps matches TRBD2 (5 bases). The J call is in doubt because the DNA end fits TRBJ2-7 better. Per the germline V gene, CDR1 is SEHNR and CDR2 is FQNEAQ (reference sequence). The CDR3 contains 15 residues. CDR3: CASSPPAGPPYEQYF. The CDR3 DNA reads as TGTGCCAGCAGCCCGCCGGCGGGTCCACCCTACGAGCAGTACTTC.

The chain employs TRBV27 and TRBJ2-3; no definite D call. Germline CDR1 MNHEY, CDR2 SMNVEV (reference sequence). The CDR3 sequence is 15 residues long. The V gene lost 2 bases and the J gene lost 0 bases, with 9 bases spanning the gap. The CDR3 region has the DNA TGTGCCAGCAGTTTAATCCGCGACAGCACAGATACGCAGTATTTT. Its protein product is CASSLIRDSTDTQYF.

Comment on this clonotype: A much larger clone sits a single nucleotide away, making a read error possible. The chain links TRBV7-3 to TRBJ2-1; D assignment may be TRBD1 or TRBD2 (6 bases each). With the DNA end fitting TRBJ2-7 better, the J assignment may be wrong. This CDR3 has 15 residues. Germline V gene data show CDR1 as SGHTA and CDR2 as FQGTGA. The CDR3 region has the DNA TGTGCCAGCAGCGCACGGACCGCCGGGGGCAATGAGCAGTACTTC. Protein product: CASSARTAGGNEQYF.

This clonotype was detected many times. The CDR3 reads CSATSSVFTDTQYF. CDR3 in DNA: TGCAGTGCTACCTCCAGCGTATTCACAGATACGCAGTATTTT. The chain combines TRBV20-1 with TRBJ2-3; no firm D call. The CDR3 contains 14 residues. Between the trimmed V and J ends, which lost 4 bases and 2 bases, there was a span of 13 bases. Germline CDR1 and CDR2: DFQATT and SNEGSKA (reference sequence).

This clonotype was seen just once. An end of the junction differs from the germline gene, which may be a read error. The J gene is TRBJ1-4, the V gene TRBV6-5; D remains unclear. The germline V gene has CDR1 MNHEY and CDR2 SVGAGI. The CDR3 is 14 residues long. The CDR3 protein is CASNLHSTNGKLFF. Here the CDR3 DNA reads TGTGCCAGCAACTTACATTCAACTAATGGAAAACTGTTTTTT.

The chain joins TRBV27 to TRBJ2-1; 12 bases fit TRBD2. Near its end, the DNA agrees better with TRBJ2-7, so the J call may be wrong. The germline V gene encodes CDR1 MNHEY and CDR2 SMNVEV (reference sequence). The length of the CDR3 is 16 residues. The CDR3 sequence: CASRLAGGLSYNEQYF. The CDR3 bases are TGTGCCAGCAGACTAGCGGGGGGCCTCTCCTACAATGAGCAGTACTTC.

This clonotype was observed many times. The gene calls are TRBV12-3 or TRBV12-4 and TRBJ2-7, with 10 bases identical to TRBD1. The CDR3 is 14 residues long. V lost 5 bases, J lost 6 bases, and 7 bases stayed unmatched. CDR3 amino acids: CASSPWDRGIEQYF. In nucleotides, the CDR3 is TGTGCCAGCAGTCCTTGGGACAGGGGCATCGAGCAGTACTTC.

The V call is TRBV18, the J call TRBJ2-7; TRBD2 agrees at 7 bases. V lost 6 bases to trimming and J lost 5 bases; unmatched junction nucleotides: 10. CDR1 KGHSH and CDR2 LQKENI come from the germline V gene. This CDR3 is built from 14 residues. The chain's CDR3 is CASSHGGIGHEQYF. In DNA, the CDR3 is TGTGCCAGCTCCCACGGGGGGATCGGCCACGAGCAGTACTTC.

This clonotype was picked up a small number of times. The chain recombines TRBV5-1 with TRBJ1-1, with 9 bases fitting TRBD1. Trimming at V came to 1 base and at J to 4 bases, leaving 8 bases not matched to a gene. In germline, CDR1 is SGHRS, CDR2 YFSETQ. The length of the CDR3 is 16 residues. Written as DNA, the CDR3 is TGCGCCAGCAGCTTGTACTCAGGACAGGGGAGCACTGAAGCTTTCTTT. Its protein is CASSLYSGQGSTEAFF.

Concerning this clonotype itself: One junction end disagrees with the germline gene, perhaps due to a read error. CDR3 in amino acids: CAGSLGGYGYTF. The DNA for the CDR3 is TGTGCCGGCAGCCTTGGCGGATATGGCTACACCTTC. V and J are TRBV7-2 and TRBJ1-2, with D hard to call. This CDR3 is 12 amino acids long. Germline V gives CDR1 SGHTA, CDR2 FQGNSA.

With respect to this clonotype: A clone one base away is much larger, so this may be a read error. The chain uses TRBV6-2 or TRBV6-3 and TRBJ2-7, with D maybe TRBD2 (6 bases). The J call could be wrong; TRBJ2-5 is a better fit for the DNA end. The CDR3 consists of 14 residues. Germline V CDR1 and CDR2: MNHEY, SVGEGT. The DNA for the CDR3 is TGTGCCAGCAGGTACGGGACTGCCTCGGAGACCCAGTACTTC. Encoded protein: CASRYGTASETQYF.

This clonotype was counted once. Likely a read error: the CDR3 ends without its conserved phenylalanine or tryptophan. The gene calls are TRBV28 and TRBJ2-2, with D possibly TRBD2 on 5 matching bases. Germline V gene sequence: CDR1 MDHEN, CDR2 SYDVKM. This CDR3 spans 12 amino acids. The CDR3 loop reads CASGTNTGELFC. The CDR3, as DNA: TGTGCAAGCGGTACGAACACCGGGGAGCTGTTTTGT.

The chain carries TRBV4-1 and TRBJ2-5, with 12 bases identical to TRBD1. V was pared by 4 bases and J by 11 bases, with 17 bases of the junction left unmatched. This CDR3 is 17 amino acids long. Germline loops: CDR1 MGHRA, CDR2 YSYEKL. CDR3 DNA: TGCGCCAGCAGCCTCATTGCCTCCGGGACAGGGGGCGGGGAGCAGTACTTC. Translated, it gives CASSLIASGTGGGEQYF.

The chain joins TRBV28 to TRBJ1-1; 7 nucleotides align to TRBD1. Germline CDR1 is MDHEN and CDR2 is SYDVKM. This CDR3 spans 15 amino acids. Trimming took 8 bases from V and 3 from J; bases not matched to a gene: 12. The CDR3 coding sequence is TGTGCCAGCTACAACAGGGGCTTAGGGGACACTGAAGCTTTCTTT. It codes for CASYNRGLGDTEAFF. Using reference TRBV28 and TRBJ1-1 for the parts outside the CDR3, the full variable domain is DVKVTQSSRYLVKRTGEKVFLECVQDMDHENMFWYRQDPGLGLRLIYFSYDVKMKEKGDIPEGYSVSREKKERFSLILESASTNQTSMYLCASYNRGLGDTEAFFGQGTRLTVV.

This clonotype has a handful of counts. The chain combines TRBV12-3 or TRBV12-4 with TRBJ2-7; TRBD2 agrees at 12 bases. The V gene end was trimmed by 4 bases and the J gene end by 4 bases; junction bases not matched to a gene: 8. This CDR3 contains 16 residues. The CDR3 reads CASSSRTSGVEYEQYF. CDR3 DNA: TGTGCCAGCAGTTCCCGGACTAGCGGGGTTGAGTACGAGCAGTACTTC.

Ten or more counts support this clonotype. The chain employs TRBV7-2 and TRBJ2-3; 8 nucleotides agree with TRBD1. CDR1 SGHTA and CDR2 FQGNSA come from the germline V gene. CDR3 size: 14 residues. The V gene end was trimmed by 5 bases and the J gene end by 8 bases; junction bases not matched to a gene: 9. The CDR3 protein is CASSPGDRGGTQYF. The CDR3 DNA reads TGTGCCAGCAGCCCAGGAGACAGGGGAGGTACGCAGTATTTT. Full variable domain (remainder filled in from reference TRBV7-2 and TRBJ2-3): GAGVSQSPSNKVTEKGKDVELRCDPISGHTALYWYRQSLGQGLEFLIYFQGNSAPDKSGLPSDRFSAERTGGSVSTLTIQRTQQEDSAVYLCASSPGDRGGTQYFGPGTRLTVL.

The rearrangement links TRBV5-1 to TRBJ1-2, with a possible D match to TRBD1 (5 bases). Trimming took off 0 bases at V and 7 bases at J, with 13 bases between the two ends. The CDR3 is 14 residues long. In germline, CDR1 is SGHRS, CDR2 YFSETQ. The CDR3 is CASSLGQGGRGYTF. The CDR3 DNA sequence: TGCGCCAGCAGCTTGGGGCAGGGCGGTCGTGGCTACACCTTC. The variable domain in full, with the rest retrieved from reference TRBV5-1 and TRBJ1-2, is KAGVTQTPRYLIKTRGQQVTLSCSPISGHRSVSWYQQTPGQGLQFLFEYFSETQRNKGNFPGRFSGRQFSNSRSEMNVSTLELGDSALYLCASSLGQGGRGYTFGSGTRLTVV.

This chain links TRBV3-1 with TRBJ2-3, with TRBD2 as a possible D gene (7 bases). Trimming removed 4 bases from V and 11 bases from J, with 19 bases in between. Germline lookup yields CDR1 LGHDT and CDR2 YNNKEL (reference sequence). CDR3 length: 14 residues. The CDR3 DNA sequence: TGTGCCAGCAGCCCAGAGGGGGGGGCTTATGAGCAGTATTTT. Its protein product is CASSPEGGAYEQYF.

This clonotype was detected a few times. The rearrangement uses TRBV11-2 and TRBJ1-1, with D tentatively TRBD1 (5 bases). Germline CDR1 SGHAT, CDR2 FQNNGV. The CDR3 loop spans 16 amino acids. Trimming left V 6 bases short and J 1 base short, with 18 bases between. The CDR3 spells CASRSLAGPSNTEAFF. For the CDR3, the DNA is TGTGCCAGCAGAAGCCTCGCGGGACCCTCGAACACTGAAGCTTTCTTT.

The chain couples TRBV20-1 to TRBJ1-6, with a tentative D call TRBD1 (5 bases). Germline CDR1 reads DFQATT; CDR2 reads SNEGSKA (reference sequence). CDR3 length: 16 amino acids. With 0 bases removed from V and 6 bases from J, the gap between germline ends came to 15 bases. CDR3: CSARDRGVRGNSPLHF. The CDR3 DNA reads TGCAGTGCTAGAGATCGGGGGGTACGTGGTAATTCACCCCTCCACTTT.

This clonotype was observed a few times. The rearrangement links TRBV4-1 to TRBJ2-2, with TRBD2 matching 12 bases. The CDR3 is 18 residues long. CDR1 MGHRA and CDR2 YSYEKL come from the germline V gene. V dropped 3 bases and J dropped 2; count of bases not matched to a gene: 7. The CDR3 here is CASSQPTSGGRNTGELFF. The CDR3 DNA reads TGCGCCAGCAGCCAGCCGACTAGCGGGGGCCGAAACACCGGGGAGCTGTTTTTT.

The rearrangement uses TRBV5-1 and TRBJ2-6; possible D gene TRBD1, 5 bases. V lost 2 bases and J lost 0, with 15 bases in between. The CDR3 has 18 amino acids. Germline assignment: CDR1 SGHRS and CDR2 YFSETQ. The CDR3, as DNA: TGCGCCAGCAGCTTCTCTGGCAGGGCCGACTCTGGGGCCAACGTCCTGACTTTC. Amino acid sequence: CASSFSGRADSGANVLTF.